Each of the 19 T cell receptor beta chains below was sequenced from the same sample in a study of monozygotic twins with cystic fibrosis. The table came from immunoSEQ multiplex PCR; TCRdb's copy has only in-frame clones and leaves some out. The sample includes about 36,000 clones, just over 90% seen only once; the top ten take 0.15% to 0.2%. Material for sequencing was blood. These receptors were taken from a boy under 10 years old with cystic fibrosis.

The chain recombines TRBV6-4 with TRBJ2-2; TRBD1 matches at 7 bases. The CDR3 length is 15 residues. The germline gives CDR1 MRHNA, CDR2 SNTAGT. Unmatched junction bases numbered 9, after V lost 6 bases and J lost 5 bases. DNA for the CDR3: TGTGCCAGCAGGCCTCTCCCACAGGGGACCGGGGAGCTGTTTTTT. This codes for CASRPLPQGTGELFF.

The CDR3 protein is CASSTFGGPYEQYF. CDR3 nucleotides: TGTGCCAGCAGTACCTTTGGAGGACCCTACGAGCAGTACTTC. The J gene is TRBJ2-7, the V gene TRBV11-2; perhaps TRBD2 as D (5 bases). Deletions cut 6 bases from V and 2 bases from J, with 14 bases between. The germline V gene encodes CDR1 SGHAT and CDR2 FQNNGV. The CDR3 totals 14 residues.

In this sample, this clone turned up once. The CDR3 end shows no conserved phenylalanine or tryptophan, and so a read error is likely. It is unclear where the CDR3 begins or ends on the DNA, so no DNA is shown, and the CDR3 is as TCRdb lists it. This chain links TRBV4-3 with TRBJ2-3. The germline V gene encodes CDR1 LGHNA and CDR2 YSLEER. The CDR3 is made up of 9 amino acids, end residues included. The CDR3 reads CASSQRALA.

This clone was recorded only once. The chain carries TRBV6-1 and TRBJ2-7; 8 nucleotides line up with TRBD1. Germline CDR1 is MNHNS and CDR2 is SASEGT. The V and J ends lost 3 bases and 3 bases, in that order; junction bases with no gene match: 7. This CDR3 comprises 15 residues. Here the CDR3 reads CASSEARTGYYEQYF. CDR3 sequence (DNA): TGTGCCAGCAGTGAGGCCAGGACAGGGTACTACGAGCAGTACTTC.

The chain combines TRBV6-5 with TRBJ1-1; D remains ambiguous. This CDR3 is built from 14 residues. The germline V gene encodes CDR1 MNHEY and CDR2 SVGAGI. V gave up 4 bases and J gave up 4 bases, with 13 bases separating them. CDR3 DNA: TGTGCCAGCAGTTCGGACCTCAGGTTCACTGAAGCTTTCTTT. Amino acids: CASSSDLRFTEAFF.

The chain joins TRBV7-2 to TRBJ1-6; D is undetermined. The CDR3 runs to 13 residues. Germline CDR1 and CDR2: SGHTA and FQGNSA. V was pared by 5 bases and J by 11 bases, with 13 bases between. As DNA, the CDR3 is TGTGCCAGCAGCCCGGGGAGCGGTCCACCCCTCCACTTT. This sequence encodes CASSPGSGPPLHF.

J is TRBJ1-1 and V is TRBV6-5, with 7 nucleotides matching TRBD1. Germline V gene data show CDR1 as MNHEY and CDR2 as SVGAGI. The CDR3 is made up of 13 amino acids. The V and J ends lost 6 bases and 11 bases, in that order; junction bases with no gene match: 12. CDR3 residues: CASRSRQGTAAFF. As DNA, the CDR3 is TGTGCCAGCAGATCCCGACAGGGCACTGCCGCTTTCTTT.

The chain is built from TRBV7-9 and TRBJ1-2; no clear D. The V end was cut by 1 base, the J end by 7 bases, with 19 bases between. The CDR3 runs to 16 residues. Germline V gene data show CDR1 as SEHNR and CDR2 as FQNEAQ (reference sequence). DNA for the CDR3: TGTGCCAGCAGCTTAGAATTAGGTTGGAGGGAATCTGGCTACACCTTC. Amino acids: CASSLELGWRESGYTF.

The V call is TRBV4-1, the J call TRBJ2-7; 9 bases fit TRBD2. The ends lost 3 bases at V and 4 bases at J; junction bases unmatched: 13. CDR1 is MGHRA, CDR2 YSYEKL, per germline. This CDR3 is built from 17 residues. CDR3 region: CASSHQESRGGGYEQYF. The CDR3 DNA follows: TGCGCCAGCAGCCACCAAGAGTCCCGCGGGGGGGGTTACGAGCAGTACTTC.

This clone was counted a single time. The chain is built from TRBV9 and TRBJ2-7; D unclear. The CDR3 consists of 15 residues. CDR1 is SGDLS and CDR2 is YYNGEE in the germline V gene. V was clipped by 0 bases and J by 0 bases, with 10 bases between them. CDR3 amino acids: CASSVGAEPSYEQYF. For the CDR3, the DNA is TGTGCCAGCAGCGTAGGGGCGGAACCCTCCTACGAGCAGTACTTC.

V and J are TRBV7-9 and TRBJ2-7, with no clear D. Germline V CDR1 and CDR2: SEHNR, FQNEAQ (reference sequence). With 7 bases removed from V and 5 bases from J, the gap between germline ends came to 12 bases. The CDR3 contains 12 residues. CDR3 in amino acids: CASTSSLDEQYF. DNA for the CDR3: TGTGCCAGCACTTCCAGCCTGGACGAGCAGTACTTC.

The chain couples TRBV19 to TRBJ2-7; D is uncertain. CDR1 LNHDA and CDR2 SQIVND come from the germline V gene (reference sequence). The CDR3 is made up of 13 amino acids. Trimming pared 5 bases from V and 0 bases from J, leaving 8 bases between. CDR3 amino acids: CASSHASSYEQYF. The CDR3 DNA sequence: TGTGCCAGTAGTCATGCCAGCTCCTACGAGCAGTACTTC.

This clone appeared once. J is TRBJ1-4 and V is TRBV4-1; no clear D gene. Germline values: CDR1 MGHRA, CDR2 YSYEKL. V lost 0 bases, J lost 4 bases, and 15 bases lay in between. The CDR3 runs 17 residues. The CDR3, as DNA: TGCGCCAGCAGCCAAGAAGCCGTGAATTGGAGTAATGAAAAACTGTTTTTT. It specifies CASSQEAVNWSNEKLFF.

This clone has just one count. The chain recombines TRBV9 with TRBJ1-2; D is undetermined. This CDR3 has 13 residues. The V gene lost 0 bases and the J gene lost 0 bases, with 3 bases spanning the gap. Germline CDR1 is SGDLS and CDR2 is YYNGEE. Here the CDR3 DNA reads TGTGCCAGCAGCGTAGATTCTAACTATGGCTACACCTTC. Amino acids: CASSVDSNYGYTF.

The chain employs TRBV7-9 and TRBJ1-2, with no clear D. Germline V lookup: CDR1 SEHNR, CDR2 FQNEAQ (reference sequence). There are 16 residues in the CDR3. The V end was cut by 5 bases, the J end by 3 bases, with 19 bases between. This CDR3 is CASSPTAEGGHYGYTF. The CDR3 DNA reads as TGTGCCAGCAGCCCAACGGCTGAAGGAGGGCACTATGGCTACACCTTC.

Written as DNA, the CDR3 is TGTGCCAGTGGGGGCTCGCTAGCGGGGTATGCAGATACGCAGTATTTT. It codes for CASGGSLAGYADTQYF. The rearrangement links TRBV7-9 to TRBJ2-3, with 9 nucleotides matching TRBD2. The CDR3 is made up of 16 amino acids. With V trimmed by 9 bases and J by 4 bases, 14 bases remained unmatched. Germline V gene data show CDR1 as SEHNR and CDR2 as FQNEAQ (reference sequence).

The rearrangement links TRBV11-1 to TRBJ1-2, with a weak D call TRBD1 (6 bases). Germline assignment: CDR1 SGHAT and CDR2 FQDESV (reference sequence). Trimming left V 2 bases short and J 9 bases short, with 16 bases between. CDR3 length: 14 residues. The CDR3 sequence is CASSLSRDTGSYTF. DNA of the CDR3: TGTGCCAGCAGCTTATCCCGGGACACCGGCAGCTACACCTTC.

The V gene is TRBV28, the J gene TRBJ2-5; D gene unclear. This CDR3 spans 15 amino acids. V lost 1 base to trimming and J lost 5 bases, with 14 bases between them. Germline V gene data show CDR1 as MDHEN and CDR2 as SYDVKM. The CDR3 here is CASSLSLRAGETQYF. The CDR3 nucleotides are TGTGCCAGCAGTTTATCATTAAGGGCTGGGGAGACCCAGTACTTC.

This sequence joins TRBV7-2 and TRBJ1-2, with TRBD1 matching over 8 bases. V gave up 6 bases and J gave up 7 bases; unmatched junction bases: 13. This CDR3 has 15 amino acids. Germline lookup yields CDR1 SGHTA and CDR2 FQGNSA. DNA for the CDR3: TGTGCCAGCAGTTTGTTTGGACAGGGAAACGGTGGCTACACCTTC. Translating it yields CASSLFGQGNGGYTF.